The entry that follows covers one TCR beta chain sequence. The antigen it binds to is not known. Within one base of it there is no much larger clone, and no base qualities were kept. From the germline V gene, CDR1 is LGHNA and CDR2 is YNFKEQ. For this chain, trimming is 10 bases at the V end and 7 bases at the J end, and the number of junction bases without a gene match is 6. The CDR3 contains 12 residues, cysteine and phenylalanine counted. The retained sequence is limited to the CDR3, 36 bases, with the frame set at the first base. TCRbeta CDR3 regions were amplified from genomic DNA using the immunoSEQ Assay, a bias-controlled multiplex PCR. Per the original workflow: The number of nucleated cells in each sample was estimated by amplification of reference gene primers within the assay. To quantify the absolute abundance of each unique TCRbeta CDR3 rearrangement, sequence reads were collapsed and filtered. For each sample, productive Simpson clonality was calculated as the square root of Simpson's diversity index across productive rearrangements. In its TCRdb copy, this immuneACCESS table keeps in-frame sequences only and misses some clones. Where compared with another copy, unresolved V genes explain less than half of these, and the others have no known cause. That table is the source of V, J and clone size, and D and trimming were worked out from the DNA. The sample yields some 71,000 clones; 84% were counted once. The leading ten clones occupy 20% to 25% of the sample.

The entry originates in a study of blood T cell repertoires in COVID-19 (dated by TCRdb to 2019 to 2021). Background on the whole study: Samples covering the acute and convalescent phases of COVID-19 were provided by collaborators in the United States, Italy and Spain. Deeply sampled blood TCRbeta repertoires from subjects exposed to, actively infected with, or recovered from COVID-19 were included in the dataset. Samples were obtained from the ongoing ImmuneRACE study (first 160 participants) and from some 1,200 subjects provided by 6 global collaborators. Where available, HLA class I and class II types were obtained from metadata supplied by the sample provider rather than from assay-based typing. The prospective study material was composed of cDNA or gDNA derived from T cells, B-cell-depleted T cells, or PBMCs. The repertoires were released in a freely available public database intended as a resource for research on the immune response to SARS-CoV-2. Sample metadata almost always included a de-identified subject ID, COVID-19 status, age in years and sex.

The investigation overall reported the following: How much clinical and demographic metadata was included differed by source and by participant, and the metadata was provided uncurated.

Whole blood was collected in K2EDTA tubes by collaborating institutions according to the institutions' own protocols. Collaborator samples were shipped for TCRbeta analysis as frozen whole blood, isolated PBMCs, or DNA extracted from either sample type. This TCR was sampled from a woman aged 45-65 years with acute or convalescent COVID-19. This receptor chain uses TRBV4-2 and TRBJ1-5; TRBD1 lines up with 8 middle nucleotides. Material: peripheral blood. The nucleotides are TGTGCCACCGGGAACAGGGGGCAGCCCCAGCATTTT. This translates into CATGNRGQPQHF.